This T cell receptor beta chain emerged from a study of T cell responses to AZD1222 COVID-19 vaccine. Study summary: Second-dose intervals of approximately 4 or approximately 12 weeks were pooled.

Clones were sequenced by immunoSEQ multiplex PCR, and TCRdb holds only the in-frame ones, with some missing. The repertoire has tens of thousands of clones, 80% to 90% of them found once; the top ten carry 24%. This clone was counted a few times. The V gene lost 4 bases and the J gene lost 6 bases, with 10 bases spanning the gap. The germline CDR1 and CDR2 sequences are SNHLY and FYNNEI. The CDR3 contains 14 residues. The chain has TRBV2 and TRBJ1-6; no clear D. The source is an adult in good health. The starting material was peripheral blood, obtained on day 0 of AZD1222 vaccination. The DNA of the CDR3 is TGTGCCAGCAGTGGTCAGCTAATTAATTCACCCCTCCACTTT. Translating gives CASSGQLINSPLHF.